This T cell receptor beta chain was sequenced in a study of cytomegalovirus exposure and HLA in healthy donors. In its sample, this clone was seen once. Trimming pared 4 bases from V and 0 bases from J, leaving 7 bases between. CDR3 length equals 15 residues. CDR1 and CDR2 from the germline V gene are MNHEY and SVGAGI. Use of 60 Vbeta and 13 Jbeta primers characterized the PCR. The table came from immunoSEQ multiplex PCR; TCRdb's copy has only in-frame clones and leaves some out. The data hold 85,000 to 100,000 clones, with roughly three quarters observed a single time. This TCR was recovered from a male donor in good health and CMV-seropositive. The genes are TRBV6-5 and TRBJ1-6; D unresolved. Sample: PBMCs. The CDR3 DNA is TGTGCCAGCAGTTCTCCCGGCTCCTATAATTCACCCCTCCACTTT. Protein sequence: CASSSPGSYNSPLHF.